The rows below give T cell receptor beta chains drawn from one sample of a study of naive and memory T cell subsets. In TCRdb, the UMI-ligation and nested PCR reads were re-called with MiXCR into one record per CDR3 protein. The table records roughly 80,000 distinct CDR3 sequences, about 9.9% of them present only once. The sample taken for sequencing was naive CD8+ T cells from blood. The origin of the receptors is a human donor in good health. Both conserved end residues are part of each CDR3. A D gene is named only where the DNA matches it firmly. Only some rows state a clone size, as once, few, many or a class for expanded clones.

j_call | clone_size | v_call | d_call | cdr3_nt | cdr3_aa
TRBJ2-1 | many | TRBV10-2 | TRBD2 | TGCGCCAGCAGTGAGTTTATGCCCGGACTAGCGGGAGCAAATGAGCAGTTCTTC | CASSEFMPGLAGANEQFF
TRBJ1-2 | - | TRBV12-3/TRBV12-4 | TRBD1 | TGTGCCAGCAGCTCCACCGACAGGGGGGATTATGGCTACACCTTC | CASSSTDRGDYGYTF
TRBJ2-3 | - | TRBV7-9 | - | TGTGCCAGCAGCCCCGGGGCGATGAGCGCTGATACGCAGTATTTT | CASSPGAMSADTQYF
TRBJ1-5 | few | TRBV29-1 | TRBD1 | TGCAGCGGAAGGACAGGGGATCAGCCCCAGCATTTT | CSGRTGDQPQHF
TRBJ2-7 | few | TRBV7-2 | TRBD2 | TGTGCCAGCAGCTTAGAGGCAGTAGCGGGAGGCTGGGACGAGCAGTACTTC | CASSLEAVAGGWDEQYF
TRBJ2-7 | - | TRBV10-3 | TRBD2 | TGTGCCATCAAGGGGACTAGCGGGAGGGGTGTCGAGCAGTACTTC | CAIKGTSGRGVEQYF
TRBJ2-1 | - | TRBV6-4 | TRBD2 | TGTGCCAGCAGTCGGACTAGCGGGGGGAATGAGCAGTTCTTC | CASSRTSGGNEQFF
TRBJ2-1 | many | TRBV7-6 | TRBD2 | TGTGCCAGCAGCATCGAACTAGCGGAGAACTACAATGAGCAGTTCTTC | CASSIELAENYNEQFF
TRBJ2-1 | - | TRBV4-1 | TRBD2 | TGCGCCAGCGGGACTAGTCCCTACAATGAGCAGTTCTTC | CASGTSPYNEQFF
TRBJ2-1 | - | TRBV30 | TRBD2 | TGTGCCTGGAGTGGGCTAGCGGGTGAGCAGTTCTTC | CAWSGLAGEQFF
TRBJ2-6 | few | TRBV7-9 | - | TGTGCCAGCAGCTTATTTCAGCGCGGGGCCAACGTCCTGACTTTC | CASSLFQRGANVLTF
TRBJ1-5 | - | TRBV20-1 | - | TGCAGTGCTAGTGTTGGGGGACCTTATAGCAATCAGCCCCAGCATTTT | CSASVGGPYSNQPQHF
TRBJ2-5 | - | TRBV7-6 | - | TGTGCCAGCAGCGGGCGTGGGGGAGTGGAGGAGACCCAGTACTTC | CASSGRGGVEETQYF
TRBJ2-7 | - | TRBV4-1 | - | TGCGCCAGCAGCCAAGATCGTCGAGGGAACTACGAGCAGTACTTC | CASSQDRRGNYEQYF
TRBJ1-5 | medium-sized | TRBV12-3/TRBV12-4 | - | TGTGCCAGCACCTTGGGCAATCAGCCCCAGCATTTT | CASTLGNQPQHF
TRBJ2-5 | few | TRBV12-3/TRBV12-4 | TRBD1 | TGTGCCAGCAGTGCCTACAGGGGAGAGACCCAGTACTTC | CASSAYRGETQYF
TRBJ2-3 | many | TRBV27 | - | TGTGCCAGCAGTTTATCGTCTACCCGAGATACGCAGTATTTT | CASSLSSTRDTQYF
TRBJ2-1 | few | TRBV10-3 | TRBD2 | TGTGCCATCACAACCTCTGCGGGAGGCTACAATGAGCAGTTCTTC | CAITTSAGGYNEQFF
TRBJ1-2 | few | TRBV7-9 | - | TGTGCCAGCAGCTTCCCCTTGGGCTATGGCTACACCTTC | CASSFPLGYGYTF
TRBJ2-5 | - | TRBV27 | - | TGTGCCAGCAGTTTAGGGGGACTGGAGGCCCAGTACTTC | CASSLGGLEAQYF
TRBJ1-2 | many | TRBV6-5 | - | TGTGCCAGCAGATCAGGGTCGCGGGGTATCTTC | CASRSGSRGIF
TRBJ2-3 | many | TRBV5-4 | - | TGTGCCAGCAGCTTTATCGATTACACAGATACGCAGTATTTT | CASSFIDYTDTQYF
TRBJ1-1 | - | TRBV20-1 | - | TGCAGTGCTAGACCGGCGGGGGTGAACACTGAAGCTTTCTTT | CSARPAGVNTEAFF
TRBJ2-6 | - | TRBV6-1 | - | TGTGCCAGCAGCCCAGGGCCAGGGGCCAACGTCCTGACTTTC | CASSPGPGANVLTF
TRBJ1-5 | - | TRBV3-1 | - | TGTGCCGGCAGCCAAGATGGCCACTTCAATCAGCCCCAGCATTTT | CAGSQDGHFNQPQHF
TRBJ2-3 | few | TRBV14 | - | TGTGCCAGCAGCCAAGGCCAGGGGTGGACAGATACGCAGTATTTT | CASSQGQGWTDTQYF
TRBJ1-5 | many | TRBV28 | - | TGTGCCAGCAGTTTGTCAGGGGCCCTTGGCAATCAGCCCCAGCATTTT | CASSLSGALGNQPQHF
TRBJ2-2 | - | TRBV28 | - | TGTGCCAGCACAGTTGGTATCGGCCCCGGGGAGCTGTTTTTT | CASTVGIGPGELFF
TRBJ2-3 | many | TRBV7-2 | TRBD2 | TGTGCCAGCAGCTTCGCGGGAGGTCGTGATACGCAGTATTTT | CASSFAGGRDTQYF
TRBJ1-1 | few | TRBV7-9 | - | TGTGCCAGCAGCGTTGGGGGGGGCCCCCGTGGAGCTTTCTTT | CASSVGGGPRGAFF
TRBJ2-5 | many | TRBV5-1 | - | TGCGCCAGCAGCTTGGTTTGTGAGGGACAACCCACTCAAGAGACCCAGTACTTC | CASSLVCEGQPTQETQYF
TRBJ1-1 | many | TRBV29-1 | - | TGCAGCGTTGGAGCAACAGGGTTCACTGAAGCTTTCTTT | CSVGATGFTEAFF
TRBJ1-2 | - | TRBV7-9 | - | TGTGCCAGCAGCCCTCTTTACACCGCTAATGGCTACACCTTC | CASSPLYTANGYTF
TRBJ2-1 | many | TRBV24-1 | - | TGTGCCACCAGTGATGCAGGAGTCCTGAACAATGAGCAGTTCTTC | CATSDAGVLNNEQFF
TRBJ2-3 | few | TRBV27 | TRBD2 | TGTGCCAGCAGTCTCCTGACTAGCGGGGGCCCCCGCACAGATACGCAGTATTTT | CASSLLTSGGPRTDTQYF
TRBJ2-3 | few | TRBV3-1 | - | TGTGCCAGCAGCCTTCGAAGACACGGGGGGCCAAGCACAGATACGCAGTATTTT | CASSLRRHGGPSTDTQYF
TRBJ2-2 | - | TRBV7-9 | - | TGTGCCAGCAGCTTAGGCGGCACCAACACCGGGGAGCTGTTTTTT | CASSLGGTNTGELFF
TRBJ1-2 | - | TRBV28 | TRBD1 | TGTGCCAGCAGTTTTATAGGGACAGACTATGGCTACACCTTC | CASSFIGTDYGYTF
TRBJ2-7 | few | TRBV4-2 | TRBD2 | TGTGCCAGCAGCCCCCCGGGACTAGCGGCGTACGAGCAGTACTTC | CASSPPGLAAYEQYF
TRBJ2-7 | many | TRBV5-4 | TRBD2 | TGTGCCAGCAGCCTCCTGCTAGCGGGAGGTGTGTTGGAGCAGTACTTC | CASSLLLAGGVLEQYF
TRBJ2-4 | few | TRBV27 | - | TGTGCCAGCAACACGGTCGGGGGTGGGTCCAAAAACATTCAGTACTTC | CASNTVGGGSKNIQYF
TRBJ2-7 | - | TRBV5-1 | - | TGCGCCAGCAGCTTCCGGCAATCCTACGAGCAGTACTTC | CASSFRQSYEQYF